This T cell receptor (beta chain) was observed in a study of graft-versus-host responses after intestinal transplantation. About the study: Recipients had transplants, and these were multivisceral, liver-intestinal, or isolated intestinal.

Study-wide results and limits: In recipient marrow, GvH clones were found, and some appeared first in ileum or blood.

Method: immunoSEQ multiplex PCR; TCRdb's copy keeps in-frame clones and lacks some. The sample has 70,000 to 95,000 clones; around 93% are singletons. In the case of this clone: What it binds is not known.

The TCR was taken from a human donor who was the organ donor for an intestinal transplant. The sample consisted of unstimulated CD8+ T cells sorted from spleen or lymph node cells, taken before transplant.

CDR3 residues: CASSFLGRPSYEQYF. CDR3 bases: TGTGCCAGCAGCTTCCTGGGCAGGCCCTCCTACGAGCAGTACTTC. V and J are TRBV5-5 and TRBJ2-7; no firm D call. This CDR3 spans 15 amino acids. CDR1 SGHKS and CDR2 YYEKEE come from the germline V gene (reference sequence). Between the trimmed V and J ends, which lost 2 bases and 0 bases, there was a span of 12 bases.